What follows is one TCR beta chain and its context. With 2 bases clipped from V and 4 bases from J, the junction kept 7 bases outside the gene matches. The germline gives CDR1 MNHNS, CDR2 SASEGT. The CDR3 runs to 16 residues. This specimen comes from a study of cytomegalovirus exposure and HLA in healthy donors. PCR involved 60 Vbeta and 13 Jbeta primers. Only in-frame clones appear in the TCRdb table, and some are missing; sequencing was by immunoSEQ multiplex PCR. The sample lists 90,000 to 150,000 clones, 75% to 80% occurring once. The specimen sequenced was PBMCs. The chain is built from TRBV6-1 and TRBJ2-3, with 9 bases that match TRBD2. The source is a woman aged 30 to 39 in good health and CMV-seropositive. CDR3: CASSERRRGGPDTQYF. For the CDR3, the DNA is TGTGCCAGCAGTGAAAGGCGGCGGGGGGGCCCAGATACGCAGTATTTT.